The clone carrying this T cell receptor beta chain showed up just once. Clones were sequenced by immunoSEQ multiplex PCR, and TCRdb holds only the in-frame ones, with some missing. In the table there are 150,000 to 200,000 clones, nearly 90% of which are singletons. Trimming cost V 2 bases and J 14 bases; bases outside gene matches: 13. The CDR3 has 17 residues. The germline CDR1 and CDR2 sequences are SGHAT and FQNNGV. This entry comes from a study of control samples from healthy donors and cancer patients. This chain links TRBV11-2 with TRBJ2-1; 15 bases are a match to TRBD2. The receptor's source is a woman between 45 and 65 years old in good health. The sample was blood. The CDR3 loop is CASSLRAWTSGGASEFF. DNA for the CDR3: TGTGCCAGCAGCTTAAGAGCGTGGACTAGCGGGGGGGCGTCTGAGTTCTTC.